This entry lists 3 T cell receptor beta chains sequenced from one sample in a study of cytomegalovirus exposure and HLA in healthy donors. The study ran its PCR with 60 Vbeta and 13 Jbeta primers. TCRdb keeps only in-frame clones here, not all; method: immunoSEQ multiplex PCR. The sample has more than 100,000 clones, over 70% seen once. The source material was PBMCs. The receptors stem from a female donor in good health and CMV-seropositive.

The V call is TRBV5-1, the J call TRBJ1-1; D might be TRBD1 (6 bases). The germline gives CDR1 SGHRS, CDR2 YFSETQ. CDR3 length: 13 residues. The ends were cut back, 5 bases at V and 1 base at J, with 9 bases in the middle. CDR3 nucleotide sequence: TGCGCCAGCAGTTCACAGGGGAACACTGAAGCTTTCTTT. It codes for CASSSQGNTEAFF.

The CDR3 sequence is CASSSGGTEAFF. The CDR3 DNA is TGCGCCAGCAGCTCAGGGGGCACTGAAGCTTTCTTT. This chain joins TRBV5-1 and TRBJ1-1, with 7 bases lining up with TRBD1. Trimming at V came to 3 bases and at J to 4 bases, leaving 0 bases not matched to a gene. CDR3 length equals 12 residues. Germline V CDR1 and CDR2: SGHRS, YFSETQ.

This rearrangement joins TRBV7-9 to TRBJ2-1; 8 bases align to TRBD2. Unmatched junction bases numbered 15, after V lost 0 bases and J lost 8 bases. CDR3 length: 18 residues. Germline assignment: CDR1 SEHNR and CDR2 FQNEAQ (reference sequence). CDR3 sequence: CASSLATKWRGAEDEQFF. The CDR3 coding sequence is TGTGCCAGCAGCTTAGCGACGAAATGGCGGGGGGCAGAGGATGAGCAGTTCTTC.